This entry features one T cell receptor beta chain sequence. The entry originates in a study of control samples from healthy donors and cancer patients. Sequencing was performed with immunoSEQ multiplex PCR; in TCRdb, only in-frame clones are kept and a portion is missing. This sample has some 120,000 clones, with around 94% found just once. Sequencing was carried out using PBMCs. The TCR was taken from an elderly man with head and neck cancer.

The CDR3 DNA follows: TGTGCCAGCAGTGAGTGGTACGAGCAGTACTTC. It encodes CASSEWYEQYF. V is TRBV2 and J is TRBJ2-7; D not certain. With 3 bases removed from V and 4 bases from J, the gap between germline ends came to 4 bases. The germline V gene encodes CDR1 SNHLY and CDR2 FYNNEI. This CDR3 spans 11 amino acids.